One sample yielded the 9 T cell receptor beta chains listed below, sequenced in a study of shared clonotypes between healthy human individuals. The method was immunoSEQ multiplex PCR; TCRdb's version includes in-frame clones alone and lacks a portion of them. The table has under 2.5 million clones, about 90% seen once. The sequenced sample was naive CD4+ T cells from PBMCs. The subset is: CD45RA+ positively selected. These receptor sequences come from a man younger than 35 in good health. Some clones in this sample may be carry-over from other donors' samples.

CDR3 in DNA: TGTGCCACCAGCAGACACTTAAGACAGGGTGCGTTCTTC. Protein: CATSRHLRQGAFF. The chain links TRBV15 to TRBJ2-1; 7 nucleotides align to TRBD1. The ends lost 2 bases at V and 15 bases at J; junction bases unmatched: 10. The CDR3 spans 13 residues. Germline CDR1 reads LNHNV; CDR2 reads YYDKDF (reference sequence).

This chain links TRBV27 with TRBJ2-1, with 8 bases lining up with TRBD2. CDR1 and CDR2 from the germline V gene are MNHEY and SMNVEV (reference sequence). Trimming cost V 4 bases and J 5 bases; bases outside gene matches: 13. The CDR3 is made up of 17 amino acids. CDR3 DNA: TGTGCCAGCAGTTCCCGGAGAGCGGGACTAGGCAACAATGAGCAGTTCTTC. Protein sequence: CASSSRRAGLGNNEQFF.

The chain employs TRBV5-4 and TRBJ1-4; 9 nucleotides agree with TRBD1. Germline V gene lookup returns CDR1 SGHNT and CDR2 YYREEE (reference sequence). The CDR3 runs to 15 residues. V was pared by 4 bases and J by 7 bases, with 8 bases of the junction left unmatched. The CDR3 DNA reads as TGTGCCAGCAGCCCAACGGGACAGGGCGGTGAAAAACTGTTTTTT. It translates to CASSPTGQGGEKLFF.

The rearrangement joins TRBV6-5 to TRBJ2-2; a possible D gene is TRBD2 (6 bases). Looked up from germline, CDR1 is MNHEY and CDR2 is SVGAGI. The CDR3 is 12 amino acids. V dropped 10 bases and J dropped 8 bases, with 14 bases sitting between them. For the CDR3, the DNA is TGTGCCACCCGACTAGTTGTTGGGGAGCTGTTTTTT. It translates to CATRLVVGELFF.

The chain joins TRBV29-1 to TRBJ1-1, with 8 bases aligning to TRBD1. The CDR3 totals 14 residues. Germline loops: CDR1 SQVTM, CDR2 ANQGSEA. V was clipped by 6 bases and J by 4 bases; unmatched bases: 10. CDR3 coding DNA: TGCAGCGTCGCTCCTCCACAGGGGGGCACTGAAGCTTTCTTT. It yields the protein CSVAPPQGGTEAFF.

This clone was picked up a small number of times. The CDR3 here is CASSRRTGENEKLFF. CDR3 coding DNA: TGTGCCAGCAGCCGTCGGACAGGAGAAAATGAAAAACTGTTTTTT. This chain connects TRBV7-9 to TRBJ1-4, with 7 bases aligning to TRBD1. The CDR3 runs to 15 residues. After removal of 5 bases from V and 5 bases from J, the junction contained 8 bases not matched to a gene. The germline V gene has CDR1 SEHNR and CDR2 FQNEAQ (reference sequence).

This clone was found once. The chain employs TRBV7-3 and TRBJ2-3; a possible D gene is TRBD2 (6 bases). CDR1 and CDR2 (germline): SGHTA, FQGTGA. The V end lost 0 bases, the J end lost 4 bases, and 8 bases lay between the germline ends. The CDR3 consists of 14 residues. DNA of the CDR3: TGTGCCAGCAGCTTAACGTCGGGAGCAGATACGCAGTATTTT. It codes for CASSLTSGADTQYF.

A single count supports this clone. This rearrangement joins TRBV4-1 to TRBJ2-3; the match to TRBD2 covers 13 bases. This CDR3 contains 18 residues. V dropped 0 bases and J dropped 2; count of bases not matched to a gene: 5. Looked up from germline, CDR1 is MGHRA and CDR2 is YSYEKL. The CDR3 reads CASSQEYTSGRATDTQYF. The CDR3 nucleotides are TGCGCCAGCAGCCAAGAATATACTAGCGGGAGGGCCACAGATACGCAGTATTTT.

J is TRBJ2-3 and V is TRBV10-1; no clear D gene. The CDR3 sequence is 14 residues long. V dropped 2 bases and J dropped 4 bases, with 10 bases sitting between them. CDR1 is WNHNN, CDR2 SYGVQD, per germline (reference sequence). The CDR3 is CASSEAPPADTQYF. The CDR3 DNA reads as TGCGCCAGCAGTGAGGCCCCCCCGGCAGATACGCAGTATTTT.